This TCR beta chain was recovered during a study of neurological immune-mediated disorders. cDNA synthesis was performed by 5'RACE with 10-nucleotide random UMIs. Using its own MiXCR run on the 5' RACE reads, TCRdb lists one record per CDR3 protein. Of roughly 18,000 distinct CDR3 sequences in the sample, around a quarter were seen once. Unsorted libraries were generated from 2 million PBMCs held at -80 degrees C. This clonotype was counted many times. The CDR3 is 14 amino acids. V was shortened by 6 bases and J by 1 base, with 15 bases between the two germline ends. Germline CDR1 DFQATT, CDR2 SNEGSKA (reference sequence).

The sequencing sample was made of PBMCs. The source is a man aged 50-60 years with HTLV-1-associated myelopathy (HAM/TSP). This chain joins TRBV20-1 and TRBJ2-5; perhaps TRBD1 as D (6 bases). CDR3: CSAPTRTVQETQYF. CDR3 bases: TGCAGTGCCCCAACCCGGACAGTCCAAGAGACCCAGTACTTC.